This TCR beta chain originates from a study of shared clonotypes between healthy human individuals. Study-level points and caveats: Richness estimates generally favored naive over memory subsets.

Of note for this clone: Its antigen remains unknown.

Measured with immunoSEQ multiplex PCR; TCRdb has only the in-frame clones, and not every one. The sample lists around 690,000 clones, less than 95% occurring once. Germline V CDR1 and CDR2: SGHTA, FQGTGA. Trimming shortened V by 3 bases and J by 5 bases, and 11 bases separated the two germline ends. This CDR3 is built from 14 residues. Specimen: memory CD8+ T cells from PBMCs. Subset given: CD45RO+ cells pooled with CCR7-negative TemRA cells. The gene calls are TRBV7-3 and TRBJ2-1, with D maybe TRBD2 (6 bases). This receptor was obtained from a man younger than 30 in good health. Some clones in this sample may be carry-over from other donors' samples. CDR3 sequence reads: CASSFGGYNNEQFF. The CDR3 DNA reads as TGTGCCAGCAGCTTCGGGGGATATAACAATGAGCAGTTCTTC.